A single sample is the source of the 28 T cell receptor beta chains below, sequenced in a study of T cells in localized non-small cell lung cancer. The data were produced by immunoSEQ multiplex PCR, yet TCRdb's version contains in-frame clones alone and is incomplete. The profile shows tens of thousands of clones, around 77% of them singletons. The starting material was peripheral blood, obtained before any cancer treatment. The receptors shown here come from a male donor at least 60 years old with stage III squamous cell lung carcinoma.

The chain couples TRBV18 to TRBJ1-1; unclear D gene. CDR1 is KGHSH, CDR2 LQKENI, per germline. The CDR3 is 13 residues long. V lost 2 bases to trimming and J lost 6 bases, with 10 bases between them. Here the CDR3 reads CASSPSEDAEAFF. Here the CDR3 DNA reads TGTGCCAGCTCACCATCGGAGGACGCTGAAGCTTTCTTT.

The chain couples TRBV7-2 to TRBJ2-1; 11 positions agree with TRBD2. CDR1 and CDR2 from the germline V gene are SGHTA and FQGNSA. CDR3 length: 15 amino acids. With 7 bases clipped from V and 14 bases from J, the junction kept 16 bases outside the gene matches. The CDR3 DNA is TGTGCCAGCACCCGCCAGACTAGCGGGACCCCTAAGGAGTTCTTC. Translation: CASTRQTSGTPKEFF.

The gene calls are TRBV6-6 and TRBJ2-7; no clear D. The CDR3 consists of 13 residues. Germline V gene data show CDR1 as MNHNY and CDR2 as SVGAGI (reference sequence). V lost 6 bases to trimming and J lost 2 bases, with 11 bases between them. This CDR3 is CASRFDGAYEQYF. The CDR3 DNA is TGTGCCAGCAGGTTCGACGGCGCCTACGAGCAGTACTTC.

This chain uses TRBV5-1 with TRBJ2-1; 8 bases fit TRBD2. This CDR3 region has 16 residues. V gave up 2 bases and J gave up 3 bases; unmatched junction bases: 7. Germline lookup yields CDR1 SGHRS and CDR2 YFSETQ. CDR3 region: CASSLLPTSDYNEQFF. For the CDR3, the DNA is TGCGCCAGCAGCTTACTCCCGACTAGCGACTACAATGAGCAGTTCTTC.

V and J are TRBV18 and TRBJ1-1; TRBD1 is a possible D gene (5 bases). This CDR3 spans 15 amino acids. Trimming took 4 bases from V and 5 from J, leaving 17 bases between them. CDR1 is KGHSH and CDR2 is LQKENI in the germline V gene. The CDR3 loop is CASSLGRGRRTEAFF. In DNA, the CDR3 is TGTGCCAGCTCACTGGGTAGGGGACGGAGGACTGAAGCTTTCTTT.

The count of this clone is one. The CDR3 region is CASSVAGGLEKLFF. CDR3 sequence (DNA): TGTGCCAGCAGCGTTGCAGGGGGGCTTGAAAAACTGTTTTTT. The chain is built from TRBV9 and TRBJ1-4; TRBD1 matches at 7 bases. The CDR3 covers 14 residues. From germline, CDR1 is SGDLS and CDR2 YYNGEE. J gave up 7 bases and V 2 bases, and 5 bases lay outside the gene matches.

The chain carries TRBV28 and TRBJ2-2; 7 bases align to TRBD1. Germline-derived CDR1 and CDR2 are MDHEN and SYDVKM. The CDR3 contains 17 residues. V dropped 8 bases and J dropped 2; count of bases not matched to a gene: 14. Written as DNA, the CDR3 is TGTGCCAGCGGGCTAAGACGGGACAGTTCCAACACCGGGGAGCTGTTTTTT. This gives the protein CASGLRRDSSNTGELFF.

The chain employs TRBV5-4 and TRBJ1-1; 9 positions match TRBD1. In germline, CDR1 is SGHNT, CDR2 YYREEE (reference sequence). The CDR3 contains 16 residues. V dropped 4 bases and J dropped 4; count of bases not matched to a gene: 11. This CDR3 reads CASSPTPGQGITEAFF. DNA for the CDR3: TGTGCCAGCAGCCCGACGCCGGGACAGGGAATCACTGAAGCTTTCTTT. Using reference TRBV5-4 and TRBJ1-1 for the parts outside the CDR3, the full variable domain is ETGVTQSPTHLIKTRGQQVTLRCSSQSGHNTVSWYQQALGQGPQFIFQYYREEENGRGNFPPRFSGLQFPNYSSELNVNALELDDSALYLCASSPTPGQGITEAFFGQGTRLTVV.

This rearrangement joins TRBV7-8 to TRBJ1-1, with a possible D match to TRBD1 (6 bases). The CDR3 has 16 amino acids. Trimming removed 5 bases from V and 2 bases from J, with 18 bases in between. Germline lookup yields CDR1 SGHVS and CDR2 FQNEAQ. CDR3 in DNA: TGTGCCAGCAGCCTTCGCGACCCAGGGGCTAACACTGAAGCTTTCTTT. Its translation is CASSLRDPGANTEAFF.

This chain connects TRBV7-2 to TRBJ2-1; the match to TRBD1 covers 7 bases. Germline V lookup: CDR1 SGHTA, CDR2 FQGNSA. This CDR3 region has 14 residues. V gave up 3 bases and J gave up 7 bases; unmatched junction bases: 6. CDR3 DNA sequence: TGTGCCAGCAGCTTGGGGACAGTAGGGAATGAGCAGTTCTTC. This sequence encodes CASSLGTVGNEQFF.

The chain employs TRBV7-8 and TRBJ2-5, with TRBD2 identical over 9 bases. The CDR3 has 18 residues. J was trimmed by 7 bases and V by 0 bases; bases with no gene match: 15. Germline CDR1 and CDR2: SGHVS and FQNEAQ. The DNA of the CDR3 is TGTGCCAGCAGCTTAGCGCCGACTAGCGGAGGCCAGGTCGGGACCCAGTACTTC. Protein: CASSLAPTSGGQVGTQYF.

The genes are TRBV7-7 and TRBJ2-1; no reliable D call. This CDR3 is built from 13 residues. CDR1 is SSHAT, CDR2 FNYEAQ, per germline (reference sequence). Trimming took off 1 base at V and 5 bases at J, with 6 bases between the two ends. The CDR3 sequence: CASSLDGNNEQFF. CDR3 coding DNA: TGTGCCAGCAGCTTAGACGGAAACAATGAGCAGTTCTTC.

This clone showed up just a few times. The rearrangement joins TRBV4-3 to TRBJ1-2; D is perhaps TRBD1 (5 bases). CDR3 length: 16 residues. V shed 0 bases and J shed 5 bases, with 16 bases lying between them. The germline gives CDR1 LGHNA, CDR2 YSLEER. The CDR3 loop is CASSQEWGREGYGYTF. The CDR3, as DNA: TGCGCCAGCAGCCAAGAATGGGGGAGGGAGGGTTATGGCTACACCTTC.

This clone ranks as medium-sized. This sequence joins TRBV19 and TRBJ2-3; D is perhaps TRBD1 (5 bases). V was cut by 3 bases and J by 1 base, with 17 bases left in between. In germline, CDR1 is LNHDA, CDR2 SQIVND (reference sequence). CDR3 size: 17 residues. CDR3 protein: CASSMGTGVKRTDTQYF. In DNA form, the CDR3 reads TGTGCCAGTAGTATGGGTACAGGAGTCAAGCGCACAGATACGCAGTATTTT.

This clone was recorded only once. The chain joins TRBV11-2 to TRBJ2-1; D unresolved. The V end was cut by 0 bases, the J end by 6 bases, with 6 bases between. Germline assignment: CDR1 SGHAT and CDR2 FQNNGV. The CDR3 is 13 residues long. The CDR3 is CASSLDRSNEQFF. As DNA, the CDR3 is TGTGCCAGCAGCTTAGATCGGAGCAATGAGCAGTTCTTC.

The J gene is TRBJ2-2, the V gene TRBV9; D possibly corresponds to TRBD2 (5 bases). Trimming removed 6 bases at V and 7 bases at J, with 10 bases between. In germline, CDR1 is SGDLS, CDR2 YYNGEE. This CDR3 spans 12 amino acids. The CDR3 DNA sequence: TGTGCCAGCACCGGAGGAGACGGGGAGCTGTTTTTT. It translates to CASTGGDGELFF.

The chain has TRBV6-5 and TRBJ2-7; TRBD2 matches at 11 bases. The CDR3 loop spans 15 amino acids. The V gene's germline CDR1 is MNHEY and CDR2 SVGAGI. V was pared by 5 bases and J by 6 bases, with 9 bases of the junction left unmatched. The CDR3 protein is CASSVPTSGSAEQYF. CDR3 in DNA: TGTGCCAGCAGTGTCCCCACTAGCGGGAGTGCCGAGCAGTACTTC.

This clone has only one observation. This sequence joins TRBV28 and TRBJ1-1; D is perhaps TRBD1 (5 bases). The V and J ends lost 3 bases and 1 base respectively, with 12 bases between them. This CDR3 has 15 residues. In germline, CDR1 is MDHEN, CDR2 SYDVKM. The CDR3 nucleotides read TGTGCCAGCAGTTTTAGGTTCAGGGCGAACACTGAAGCTTTCTTT. Amino acids: CASSFRFRANTEAFF.

The chain is built from TRBV5-1 and TRBJ2-1; 9 nucleotides align to TRBD2. Trimming removed 1 base from V and 4 bases from J; junction bases left unmatched: 3. The CDR3 contains 15 residues. Per the germline V gene, CDR1 is SGHRS and CDR2 is YFSETQ. The CDR3 loop is CASSLPAGGYNEQFF. In DNA, the CDR3 is TGCGCCAGCAGCTTGCCCGCGGGAGGGTACAATGAGCAGTTCTTC.

V usage is TRBV5-1 and J usage is TRBJ1-5; 10 nucleotides match TRBD1. Germline CDR1 and CDR2: SGHRS and YFSETQ. CDR3 length equals 16 residues. V trimming: 5 bases; J trimming: 2 bases; junction bases outside the gene matches: 7. The CDR3 loop is CASSLGDRGGNQPQHF. As DNA, the CDR3 is TGCGCCAGCAGTCTGGGGGACAGGGGAGGCAATCAGCCCCAGCATTTT.

V and J are TRBV19 and TRBJ2-7; D call uncertain. This CDR3 spans 15 amino acids. Germline CDR1 is LNHDA and CDR2 is SQIVND (reference sequence). Trimming took off 4 bases at V and 0 bases at J, with 13 bases between the two ends. DNA for the CDR3: TGTGCCAGTAGTAGGCAGCAGGAGCCCTCCTACGAGCAGTACTTC. Its protein is CASSRQQEPSYEQYF.

The chain couples TRBV5-1 to TRBJ2-7; 10 bases agree with TRBD1. V trimming: 4 bases; J trimming: 3 bases; junction bases outside the gene matches: 4. The germline CDR1 and CDR2 sequences are SGHRS and YFSETQ. This CDR3 has 14 residues. The CDR3 region has the DNA TGCGCCAGCAGCCCCCGGGACAGGGGCTACGAGCAGTACTTC. Its protein is CASSPRDRGYEQYF.

The rearrangement uses TRBV15 and TRBJ2-7; 10 bases map to TRBD2. Germline V lookup: CDR1 LNHNV, CDR2 YYDKDF (reference sequence). V gave up 2 bases and J gave up 5 bases; unmatched junction bases: 6. CDR3 length: 15 residues. In DNA, the CDR3 is TGTGCCACCAGCAGAACTAGCGGGGACTCAAACGAGCAGTACTTC. This sequence encodes CATSRTSGDSNEQYF. The whole variable domain, remainder taken from reference TRBV15 and TRBJ2-7, is DAMVIQNPRYQVTQFGKPVTLSCSQTLNHNVMYWYQQKSSQAPKLLFHYYDKDFNNEADTPDNFQSRRPNTSFCFLDIRSPGLGDTAMYLCATSRTSGDSNEQYFGPGTRLTVT.

This clone came up a few times. The chain links TRBV2 to TRBJ2-4; 8 positions match TRBD2. The trim removed 1 base at V and 7 bases at J, leaving 3 bases unmatched. CDR1 SNHLY and CDR2 FYNNEI come from the germline V gene. The CDR3 has 14 amino acids. DNA for the CDR3: TGTGCCAGCAGTGAAGGGAGCGGGGGCAACATTCAGTACTTC. Protein sequence: CASSEGSGGNIQYF.

This clone was found once. The genes are TRBV28 and TRBJ2-1; D not resolved. The CDR3 is 13 residues long. The V gene's germline CDR1 is MDHEN and CDR2 SYDVKM. The germline V and J ends were trimmed by 5 bases and 9 bases, with 14 bases remaining between them. The CDR3 loop is CASSLPGVIEQFF. The CDR3 DNA reads as TGTGCCAGCAGTCTACCTGGCGTTATTGAGCAGTTCTTC.

This chain links TRBV5-5 with TRBJ2-7, with 9 bases aligning to TRBD2. Unmatched junction bases numbered 8, after V lost 4 bases and J lost 0 bases. This CDR3 is 16 amino acids long. Germline loops: CDR1 SGHKS, CDR2 YYEKEE (reference sequence). CDR3: CASSGRHSGSSYEQYF. As DNA, the CDR3 is TGTGCCAGCAGCGGACGGCATAGCGGGAGCTCCTACGAGCAGTACTTC.

A single count supports this clone. This chain joins TRBV7-9 and TRBJ1-1, with D perhaps matching TRBD1 (6 bases). CDR3 size: 14 residues. Trimming shortened V by 3 bases and J by 1 base, and 9 bases separated the two germline ends. CDR1 and CDR2 from the germline V gene are SEHNR and FQNEAQ (reference sequence). CDR3 bases: TGTGCCAGCAGCTTGTGGGACAAGAACACTGAAGCTTTCTTT. Translated, it gives CASSLWDKNTEAFF.

J is TRBJ2-1 and V is TRBV7-6, with D perhaps TRBD1 or TRBD2 (7 bases each). Germline CDR1 and CDR2: SGHVS and FNYEAQ. CDR3 length: 14 residues. Trimming took 5 bases from V and 16 from J, leaving 24 bases between them. The CDR3 loop is CASSPGGFGTAGFF. Here the CDR3 DNA reads TGTGCCAGCAGCCCGGGGGGATTCGGGACAGCAGGATTCTTC.